This T cell receptor beta chain was found in a study of T cell responses to AZD1222 COVID-19 vaccine. This CDR3 comprises 14 residues. The V gene's germline CDR1 is MGHRA and CDR2 YSYEKL. Trimming removed 3 bases from V and 8 bases from J, with 16 bases in between. Concerning this clone itself: Its matching antigen is unknown.

Timing groups of about 4 and about 12 weeks for second doses were pooled. Assay: immunoSEQ multiplex PCR; the TCRdb copy retains only in-frame clones and omits some. The sample contains 120,000 or so clones, roughly 86% of which appear only once. Study-wide results and caveats: Females outnumbered males among donors, who were mostly white British; clonal diversity was possibly underestimated. Repertoires were obtained only post-peak T cell response. Researchers report vaccine-associated CD4 TCRs spanning spike, with dominance at 160-218 and 743-854.

The receptor was derived from an adult who received the AZD1222 COVID-19 vaccine. Specimen: peripheral blood, collected 28 days after the second AZD1222 dose. This chain uses TRBV4-1 with TRBJ1-2; possibly TRBD1 for D (5 bases). The CDR3 region has the DNA TGCGCCAGCAGCCATCCCGGGACGCGCCGGGGCTACACCTTC. Its translation is CASSHPGTRRGYTF.